The present TCR beta chain was sequenced within a study of blood T cell repertoires in COVID-19. At the level of the study: Researchers got acute and convalescent COVID-19 samples from the United States, Italy and Spain. T cells, B-cell-depleted T cells, or PBMCs provided the cDNA or gDNA that served as material.

Authors' analysis steps: Estimated nucleated cell counts came from reference gene primer amplification. Data came from immunoSEQ multiplex PCR; TCRdb stores just in-frame clones and leaves some out. That table furnishes V, J and clone size, whereas the DNA furnished D and trimming. The table lists 200,000 to 250,000 clones, approximately 84% of them singletons, with 1.5% to 2% in the top ten. Trimming at V came to 6 bases and at J to 8 bases, leaving 4 bases not matched to a gene. In germline, CDR1 is MDHEN, CDR2 SYDVKM. The CDR3 has 13 residues. The V and J genes are TRBV28 and TRBJ1-2; TRBD1 aligns across 12 bases. The source is a woman of 80 years or more with acute or convalescent COVID-19. The source material was peripheral blood. CDR3 DNA sequence: TGTGCCAGCAGGGTCGGGACAGGGGGCGGCTACACCTTC. It is translated as CASRVGTGGGYTF.